What follows is one T cell receptor beta chain and its context. Its antigen remains unidentified. The data belong to a study of cytomegalovirus exposure and HLA in healthy donors. Study conclusions and caveats: Cytomegalovirus-associated TCR beta chains were listed, numbering more than 150.

Primers included in the PCR were 60 Vbeta and 13 Jbeta primers. Repertoires were generated with immunoSEQ multiplex PCR, while TCRdb's copy carries only in-frame clones and drops some. The sample consists of 110,000 to 150,000 clones, around 82% of them appearing once. This TCR derives from a man aged 35-49 years in good health and CMV-seropositive. Material for sequencing was PBMCs.

CDR3 in amino acids: CASSINRVASSYNEQFF. The CDR3 coding sequence is TGTGCCAGTAGTATAAACCGGGTAGCGAGCTCCTACAATGAGCAGTTCTTC. J is TRBJ2-1 and V is TRBV19; a possible D gene is TRBD2 (5 bases). Per the germline V gene, CDR1 is LNHDA and CDR2 is SQIVND (reference sequence). Trimming took off 2 bases at V and 0 bases at J, with 14 bases between the two ends. CDR3 length: 17 residues.